Below are 10 T cell receptor beta chains sequenced from a single sample in a study of shared clonotypes between healthy human individuals. Some clones are missing from TCRdb's copy, which holds only in-frame ones; the method was immunoSEQ multiplex PCR. This sample has 1,400,000 or so clones, with 98% to 99% found just once. Sequenced sample: naive CD4+ T cells sorted from blood. The subset is: CD45RA+ positively selected. The receptor source for this set is a man aged 25-40 years in good health.

The count of this clone is one. Other DNA sequences in the same sample also yield this CDR3. V usage is TRBV5-1 and J usage is TRBJ1-1; tentatively, D is TRBD1 (6 bases). This CDR3 contains 13 residues. Trimming pared 5 bases from V and 1 base from J, leaving 9 bases between. From germline, CDR1 is SGHRS and CDR2 YFSETQ. DNA of the CDR3: TGCGCCAGCAGTTTACAGGGGAACACTGAAGCTTTCTTT. Amino acid sequence: CASSLQGNTEAFF.

The J gene is TRBJ2-1, the V gene TRBV10-3; TRBD2 is a possible D gene (6 bases). Trimming cost V 5 bases and J 7 bases, with 15 bases left between them. The germline gives CDR1 ENHRY, CDR2 SYGVKD. The CDR3 loop spans 14 amino acids. CDR3 DNA: TGTGCCATCAGTTCCCGGACCGGGGGAAATGAGCAGTTCTTC. It encodes CAISSRTGGNEQFF.

This clone was counted a single time. V usage is TRBV7-2 and J usage is TRBJ2-5; 8 positions match TRBD1. CDR3 size: 13 residues. Trimming at V came to 5 bases and at J to 4 bases, leaving 3 bases not matched to a gene. Germline CDR1 SGHTA, CDR2 FQGNSA. The CDR3 protein is CASSPGQGETQYF. In nucleotides, the CDR3 is TGTGCCAGCAGCCCTGGACAGGGAGAGACCCAGTACTTC. Complete variable domain (other parts from reference TRBV7-2 and TRBJ2-5): GAGVSQSPSNKVTEKGKDVELRCDPISGHTALYWYRQSLGQGLEFLIYFQGNSAPDKSGLPSDRFSAERTGGSVSTLTIQRTQQEDSAVYLCASSPGQGETQYFGPGTRLLVL.

The chain combines TRBV6-1 with TRBJ2-2; 11 bases match TRBD2. The CDR3 is made up of 14 amino acids. Germline V CDR1 and CDR2: MNHNS, SASEGT. V was clipped by 4 bases and J by 10 bases; unmatched bases: 5. The CDR3 spells CASSVLAGVVELFF. The CDR3, as DNA: TGTGCCAGCAGTGTACTAGCGGGAGTAGTGGAGCTGTTTTTT.

The chain carries TRBV14 and TRBJ1-2; D is perhaps TRBD1 (6 bases). The V end was cut by 0 bases, the J end by 8 bases, with 13 bases between. The germline V gene has CDR1 SGHDN and CDR2 FVKESK. The CDR3 loop spans 14 amino acids. CDR3 nucleotide sequence: TGTGCCAGCAGCCAAGATCCCGCGGGGGCCGGCTACACCTTC. Translation gives CASSQDPAGAGYTF.

V usage is TRBV21-1 and J usage is TRBJ2-5; the D call TRBD1 from the table was never checked on the DNA. TRBV21-1 is labeled a pseudogene. This CDR3 spans 14 amino acids. The CDR3 protein is CASSNQDAGETQYF. The CDR3 nucleotides read TGTGCCAGCAGCAATCAGGATGCCGGAGAGACCCAGTACTTC.

This chain uses TRBV7-2 with TRBJ2-7; 8 positions match TRBD2. Trimming cost V 4 bases and J 4 bases; bases outside gene matches: 9. Per the germline V gene, CDR1 is SGHTA and CDR2 is FQGNSA. The CDR3 has 15 amino acids. The CDR3 coding sequence is TGTGCCAGCAGCTCCCTGGAGCGGGAGACGTACGAGCAGTACTTC. Residues: CASSSLERETYEQYF.

The chain links TRBV5-4 to TRBJ2-5; possible D gene TRBD2, 5 bases. V lost 3 bases and J lost 4, with 13 bases in between. Germline-derived CDR1 and CDR2 are SGHNT and YYREEE (reference sequence). This CDR3 contains 14 residues. CDR3 in DNA: TGTGCCAGCAGCTATGGAACGGGGAGAGAGACCCAGTACTTC. Residues: CASSYGTGRETQYF.

This chain connects TRBV4-1 to TRBJ2-4; D is undetermined. The CDR3 spans 15 residues. Germline CDR1 is MGHRA and CDR2 is YSYEKL. The ends were cut back, 0 bases at V and 9 bases at J, with 15 bases in the middle. This CDR3 reads CASSQDGEAQSIQYF. DNA for the CDR3: TGCGCCAGCAGCCAAGATGGGGAAGCGCAATCCATTCAGTACTTC.

The chain uses TRBV5-4 and TRBJ2-1; TRBD2 matches 7 bases. Germline-derived CDR1 and CDR2 are SGHNT and YYREEE (reference sequence). V dropped 4 bases and J dropped 7; count of bases not matched to a gene: 17. This CDR3 contains 17 residues. The CDR3 is CASSADSGSRARNEQFF. For the CDR3, the DNA is TGTGCCAGCAGCGCAGATAGCGGGTCACGGGCAAGAAATGAGCAGTTCTTC.